This paragraph reports one T cell receptor beta chain. The antigen is not known. V was cut by 6 bases and J by 0 bases, with 9 bases left in between. CDR1 and CDR2 (germline): LNHDA, SQIVND (reference sequence). CDR3 length: 14 amino acids. A multiplex PCR was run with 60 Vbeta primers and 13 Jbeta primers. Only in-frame clones appear in the TCRdb table, and some are missing; sequencing was by immunoSEQ multiplex PCR. The sample includes approximately 140,000 clones, roughly 77% seen only once; the top ten take about 3.7%. This specimen comes from a study of cytomegalovirus exposure and HLA in healthy donors. Study-wide context: There were 75 million to 95 million unique TCRs (from HLA-typed donors) in an early data release.

Study conclusions and caveats: Most TCRs appeared rarely, but some public TCRs recurred in many donors. TCR beta sequences reportedly predicted the HLA-A and HLA-B alleles of most subjects accurately. Being indistinguishable, some V segments were excluded, TRBV6-2 and TRBV6-3 among them.

The sample taken for sequencing was PBMCs. The source of this sequence is a human donor in good health. The chain is built from TRBV19 and TRBJ2-1, with a tentative D call TRBD2 (5 bases). The CDR3 spells CASRRGGSYNEQFF. As DNA, the CDR3 is TGTGCCAGTAGACGGGGTGGCTCCTACAATGAGCAGTTCTTC.